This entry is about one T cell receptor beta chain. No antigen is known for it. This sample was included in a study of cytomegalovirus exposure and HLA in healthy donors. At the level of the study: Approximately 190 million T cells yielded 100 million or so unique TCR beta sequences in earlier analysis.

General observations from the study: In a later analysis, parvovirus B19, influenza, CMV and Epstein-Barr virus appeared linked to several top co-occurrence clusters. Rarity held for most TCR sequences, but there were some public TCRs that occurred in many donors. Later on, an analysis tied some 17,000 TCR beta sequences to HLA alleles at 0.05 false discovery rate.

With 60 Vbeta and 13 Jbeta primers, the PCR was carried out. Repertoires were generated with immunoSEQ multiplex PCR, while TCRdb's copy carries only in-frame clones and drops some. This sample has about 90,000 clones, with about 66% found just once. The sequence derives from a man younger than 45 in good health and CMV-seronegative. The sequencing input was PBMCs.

CDR3 amino acids: CASIPTGDRNYGYTF. The CDR3 DNA follows: TGTGCCAGCATCCCGACGGGGGACAGGAACTATGGCTACACCTTC. The chain joins TRBV21-1 to TRBJ1-2; the DNA was not compared with TRBD1, the D call given in the table. TRBV21-1 is a pseudogene locus. The CDR3 runs 15 residues.